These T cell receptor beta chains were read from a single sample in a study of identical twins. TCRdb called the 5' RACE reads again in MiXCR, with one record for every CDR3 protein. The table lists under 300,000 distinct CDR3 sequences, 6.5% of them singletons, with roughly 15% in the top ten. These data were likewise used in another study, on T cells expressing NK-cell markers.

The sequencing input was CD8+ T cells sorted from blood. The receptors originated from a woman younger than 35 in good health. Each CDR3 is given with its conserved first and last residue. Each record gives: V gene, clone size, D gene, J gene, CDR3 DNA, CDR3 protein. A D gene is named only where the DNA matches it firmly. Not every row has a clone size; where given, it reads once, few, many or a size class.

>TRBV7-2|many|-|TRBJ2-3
TGTGCCAGCAGCTTAGCAGGTCGGACTAGCACAGATACGCAGTATTTT
CASSLAGRTSTDTQYF
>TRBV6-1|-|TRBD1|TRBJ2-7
TGTGCCAGCAGTCCTGACAGGGGATCTGGGTACGAGCAGTACTTC
CASSPDRGSGYEQYF
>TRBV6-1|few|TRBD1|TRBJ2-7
TGTGCCAGCAGGATTACAGGGGTCCACGAGCAGTACTTC
CASRITGVHEQYF
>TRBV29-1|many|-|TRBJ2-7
TGCAGCGCTAAGGAGGGCCCAGTTTACGAGCAGTACTTC
CSAKEGPVYEQYF
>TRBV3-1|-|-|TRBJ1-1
TGTGCCAGCAGCCTGACCAGGGTTAACACTGAAGCTTTCTTT
CASSLTRVNTEAFF
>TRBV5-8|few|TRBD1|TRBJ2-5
TGTGCCAGCATGGAACAGGGGAAAGTTCAAGAGACCCAGTACTTC
CASMEQGKVQETQYF
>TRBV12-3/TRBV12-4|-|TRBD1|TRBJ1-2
TGTGCCAGCAGTTTTACAGGGGCTGGCTACACCTTC
CASSFTGAGYTF
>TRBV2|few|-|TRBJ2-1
TGTGCCAGCAGTGCCCGAGCGGTCGTTATTTCCTACAATGAGCAGTTCTTC
CASSARAVVISYNEQFF
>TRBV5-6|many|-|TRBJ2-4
TGTGCCAGCAGCTTGGGCCAGGGCAAAAACATTCAGTACTTC
CASSLGQGKNIQYF
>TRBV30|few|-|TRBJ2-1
TGTGCCTGGAGTGTCACCGGGGACAATGAGCAGTTCTTC
CAWSVTGDNEQFF
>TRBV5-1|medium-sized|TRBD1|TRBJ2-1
TGCGCCAGCACCCGGAGGACAGGGGATTACTACAATGAGCAGTTCTTC
CASTRRTGDYYNEQFF